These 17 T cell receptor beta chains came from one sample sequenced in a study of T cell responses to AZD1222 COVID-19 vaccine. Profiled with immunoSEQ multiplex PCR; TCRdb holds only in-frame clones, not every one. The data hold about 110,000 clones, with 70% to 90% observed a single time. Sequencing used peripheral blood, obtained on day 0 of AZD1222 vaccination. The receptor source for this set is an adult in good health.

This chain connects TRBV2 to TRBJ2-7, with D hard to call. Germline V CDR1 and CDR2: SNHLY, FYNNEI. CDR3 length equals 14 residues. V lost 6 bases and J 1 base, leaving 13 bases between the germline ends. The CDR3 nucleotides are TGTGCCAGCAGGGGGTTGCAGCCTTCCTACGAGCAGTACGTC. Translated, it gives CASRGLQPSYEQYV.

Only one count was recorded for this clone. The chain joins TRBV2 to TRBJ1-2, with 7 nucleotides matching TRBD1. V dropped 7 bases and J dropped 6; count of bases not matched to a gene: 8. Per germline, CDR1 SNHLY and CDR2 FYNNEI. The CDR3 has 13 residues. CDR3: CASTLDRDHGYTF. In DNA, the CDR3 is TGTGCCAGCACCCTAGACAGGGATCATGGCTACACCTTC.

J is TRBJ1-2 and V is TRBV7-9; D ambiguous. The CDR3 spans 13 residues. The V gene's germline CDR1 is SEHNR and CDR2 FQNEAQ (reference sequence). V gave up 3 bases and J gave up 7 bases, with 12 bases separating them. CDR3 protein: CASSFLARGGYTF. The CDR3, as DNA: TGTGCCAGCAGCTTTCTCGCCCGGGGTGGCTACACCTTC.

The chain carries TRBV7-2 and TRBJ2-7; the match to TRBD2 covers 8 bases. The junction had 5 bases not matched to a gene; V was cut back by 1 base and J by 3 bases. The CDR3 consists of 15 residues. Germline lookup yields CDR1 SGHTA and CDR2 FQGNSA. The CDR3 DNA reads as TGTGCCAGCAGCTTAGTTTTCCGGGGGGGCTACGAGCAGTACTTC. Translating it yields CASSLVFRGGYEQYF.

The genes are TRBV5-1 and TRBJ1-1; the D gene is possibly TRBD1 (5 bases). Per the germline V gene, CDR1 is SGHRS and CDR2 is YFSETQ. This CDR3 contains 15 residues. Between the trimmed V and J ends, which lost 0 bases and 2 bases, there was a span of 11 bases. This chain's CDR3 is CASSLVSGQNTEAFF. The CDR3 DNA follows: TGCGCCAGCAGCTTGGTATCCGGACAAAACACTGAAGCTTTCTTT.

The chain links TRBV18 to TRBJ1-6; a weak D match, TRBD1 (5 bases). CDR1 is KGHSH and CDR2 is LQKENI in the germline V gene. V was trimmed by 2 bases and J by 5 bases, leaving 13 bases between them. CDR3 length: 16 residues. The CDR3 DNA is TGTGCCAGCTCACCAGGGGTGGGGGGGAATAATTCACCCCTCCACTTT. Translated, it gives CASSPGVGGNNSPLHF.

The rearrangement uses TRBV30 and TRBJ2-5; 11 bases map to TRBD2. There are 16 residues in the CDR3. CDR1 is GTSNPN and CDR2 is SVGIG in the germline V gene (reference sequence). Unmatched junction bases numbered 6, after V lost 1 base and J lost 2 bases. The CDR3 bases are TGTGCCTGGAGTGCGGCATTAGCGGGGGGGCAAGAGACCCAGTACTTC. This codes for CAWSAALAGGQETQYF.

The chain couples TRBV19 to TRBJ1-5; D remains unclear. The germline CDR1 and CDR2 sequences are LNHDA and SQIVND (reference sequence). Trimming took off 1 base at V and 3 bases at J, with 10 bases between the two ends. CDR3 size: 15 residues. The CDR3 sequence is CASSIVGWDNQPQHF. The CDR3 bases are TGTGCCAGTAGTATAGTGGGTTGGGACAATCAGCCCCAGCATTTT. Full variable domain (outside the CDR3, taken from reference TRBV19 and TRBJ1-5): DGGITQSPKYLFRKEGQNVTLSCEQNLNHDAMYWYRQDPGQGLRLIYYSQIVNDFQKGDIAEGYSVSREKKESFPLTVTSAQKNPTAFYLCASSIVGWDNQPQHFGDGTRLSIL.

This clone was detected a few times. The CDR3 protein is CASSIRDRVSGNTIYF. The CDR3 DNA follows: TGTGCCAGCAGTATCCGCGACAGGGTCTCTGGAAACACCATATATTTT. The chain recombines TRBV28 with TRBJ1-3, with 7 bases aligning to TRBD1. Germline V gene lookup returns CDR1 MDHEN and CDR2 SYDVKM. V lost 5 bases to trimming and J lost 0 bases; unmatched junction nucleotides: 7. This CDR3 region has 16 residues.

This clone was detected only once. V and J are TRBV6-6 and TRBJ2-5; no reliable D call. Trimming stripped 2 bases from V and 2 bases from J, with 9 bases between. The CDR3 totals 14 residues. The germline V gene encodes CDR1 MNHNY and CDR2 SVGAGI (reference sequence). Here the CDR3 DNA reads TGTGCCAGCAGTTACGTGGCAGCGCAAGAGACCCAGTACTTC. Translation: CASSYVAAQETQYF.

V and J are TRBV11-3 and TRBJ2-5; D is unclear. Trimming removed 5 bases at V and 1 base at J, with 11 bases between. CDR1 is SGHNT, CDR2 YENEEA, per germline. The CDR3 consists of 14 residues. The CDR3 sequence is CASSPGRSQETQYF. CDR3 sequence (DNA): TGTGCCAGCAGCCCCGGTAGGAGCCAAGAGACCCAGTACTTC.

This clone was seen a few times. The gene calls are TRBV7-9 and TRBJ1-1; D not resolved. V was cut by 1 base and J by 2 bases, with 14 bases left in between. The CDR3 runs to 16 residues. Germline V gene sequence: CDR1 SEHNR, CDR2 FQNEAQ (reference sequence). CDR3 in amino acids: CASSLEQFGENTEAFF. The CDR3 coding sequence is TGTGCCAGCAGCTTAGAGCAGTTCGGGGAAAACACTGAAGCTTTCTTT.

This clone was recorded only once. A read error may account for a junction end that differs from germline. As DNA, the CDR3 is TGCGCCAACAGCTTCGGAGAGGGGGCAGGCTCTGGAAACACCATATATTTT. Its protein product is CANSFGEGAGSGNTIYF. The rearrangement links TRBV5-1 to TRBJ1-3, with TRBD1 matching over 7 bases. CDR3 size: 17 residues. From germline, CDR1 is SGHRS and CDR2 YFSETQ.

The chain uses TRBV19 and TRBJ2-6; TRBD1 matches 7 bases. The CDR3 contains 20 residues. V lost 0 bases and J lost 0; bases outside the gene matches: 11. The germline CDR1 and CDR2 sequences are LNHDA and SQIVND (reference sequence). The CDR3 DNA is TGTGCCAGTAGTATAGATTTGGTCGGGACAGCGAGCTCTGGGGCCAACGTCCTGACTTTC. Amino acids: CASSIDLVGTASSGANVLTF.

CDR3 sequence reads: CATSSLRGGNQPQHF. The CDR3 DNA reads TGTGCCACCAGCAGCTTGCGGGGTGGCAATCAGCCCCAGCATTTT. V gene TRBV15 combines with J gene TRBJ1-5; D gene unclear. CDR3 size: 15 residues. CDR1 is LNHNV and CDR2 is YYDKDF in the germline V gene (reference sequence). V gave up 3 bases and J gave up 2 bases, with 11 bases separating them.

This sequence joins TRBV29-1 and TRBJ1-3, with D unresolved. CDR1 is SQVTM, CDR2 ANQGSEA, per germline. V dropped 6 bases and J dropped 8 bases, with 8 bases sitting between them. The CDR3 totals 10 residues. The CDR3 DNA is TGCAGCGTCGGAGAACACACCATATATTTT. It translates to CSVGEHTIYF.

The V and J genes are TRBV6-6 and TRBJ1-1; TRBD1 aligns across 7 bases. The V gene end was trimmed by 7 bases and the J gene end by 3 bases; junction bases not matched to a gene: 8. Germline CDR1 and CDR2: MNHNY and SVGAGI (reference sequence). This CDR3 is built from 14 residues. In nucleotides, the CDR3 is TGTGCCAGCACCAAGAAGGGGGCGGACACTGAAGCTTTCTTT. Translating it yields CASTKKGADTEAFF.